This T cell receptor beta chain stems from a study of OX40 agonist ivuxolimab in advanced cancers. Measured with immunoSEQ multiplex PCR; TCRdb has only the in-frame clones, and not every one. This table holds around 87,000 clones, roughly 94% found once. Trimming left V 3 bases short and J 2 bases short, with 12 bases between. The CDR3 totals 14 residues. Germline values: CDR1 SGHRS, CDR2 YFSETQ. This receptor was identified in an adult with an advanced solid tumor such as melanoma, head and neck, liver or kidney cancer. The rearrangement joins TRBV5-1 to TRBJ2-7; D unclear. The specimen was CD4+ or CD8+ T cells sorted from blood, collected in a trial of the OX40 agonist ivuxolimab. The CDR3 DNA reads as TGCGCCAGCAGCTCGGATGTACGGCCCTACGAGCAGTACTTC. It yields the protein CASSSDVRPYEQYF.